This TCR beta chain comes out of a study of T cells after yellow fever vaccination. TCRdb re-called the 5' RACE reads with MiXCR, one entry per CDR3 protein. Seen here are nearly 350,000 distinct CDR3 sequences, roughly 8% observed once, and the top ten hold roughly a sixth. The V gene end was trimmed by 3 bases and the J gene end by 3 bases; junction bases not matched to a gene: 1. CDR3 length: 14 residues. The germline CDR1 and CDR2 sequences are SGHRS and YFSETQ. This clonotype was detected many times. No antigen is known for it. Study results and limitations: Only a small proportion of the clonotypes turned up in both the CD4 and the CD8 compartments, likely arising from convergent recombination.

This clonotype originated in a young man who received the YFV17D yellow fever vaccine. Specimen: PBMCs, collected roughly seven weeks after the first yellow fever vaccination. V usage is TRBV5-1 and J usage is TRBJ2-1; 9 bases are a match to TRBD1. The CDR3 DNA follows: TGCGCCAGCAGCTGGGGACAGGGCTACAATGAGCAGTTCTTC. It encodes CASSWGQGYNEQFF. The full variable domain, its missing parts supplied by reference TRBV5-1 and TRBJ2-1, is KAGVTQTPRYLIKTRGQQVTLSCSPISGHRSVSWYQQTPGQGLQFLFEYFSETQRNKGNFPGRFSGRQFSNSRSEMNVSTLELGDSALYLCASSWGQGYNEQFFGPGTRLTVL.